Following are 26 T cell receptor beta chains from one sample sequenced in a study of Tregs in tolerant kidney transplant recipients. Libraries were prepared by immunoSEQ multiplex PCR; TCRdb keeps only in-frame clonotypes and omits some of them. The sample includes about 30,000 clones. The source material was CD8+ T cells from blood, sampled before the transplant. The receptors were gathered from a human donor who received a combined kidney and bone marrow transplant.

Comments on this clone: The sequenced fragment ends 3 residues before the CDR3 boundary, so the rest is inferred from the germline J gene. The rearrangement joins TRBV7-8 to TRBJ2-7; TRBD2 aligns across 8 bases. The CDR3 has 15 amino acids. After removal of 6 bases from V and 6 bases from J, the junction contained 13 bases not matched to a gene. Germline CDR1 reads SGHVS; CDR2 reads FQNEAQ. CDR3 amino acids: CASSRTGTRGREQYF. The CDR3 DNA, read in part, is TGTGCCAGCAGTCGGACCGGGACTAGAGGCCGCGAG. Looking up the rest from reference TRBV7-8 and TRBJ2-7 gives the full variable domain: GAGVSQSPRYKVAKRGQDVALRCDPISGHVSLFWYQQALGQGPEFLTYFQNEAQLDKSGLPSDRFFAERPEGSVSTLKIQRTQQEDSAVYLCASSRTGTRGREQYFGPGTRLTVT.

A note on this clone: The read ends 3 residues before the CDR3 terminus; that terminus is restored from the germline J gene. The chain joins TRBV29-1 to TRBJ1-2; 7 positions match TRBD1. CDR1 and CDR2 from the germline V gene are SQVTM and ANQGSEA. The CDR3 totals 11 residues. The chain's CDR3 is CSVERGQGYTF. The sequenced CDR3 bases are TGCAGCGTTGAAAGGGGGCAGGGC. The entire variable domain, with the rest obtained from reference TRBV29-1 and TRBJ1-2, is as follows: SAVISQKPSRDICQRGTSLTIQCQVDSQVTMMFWYRQQPGQSLTLIATANQGSEATYESGFVIDKFPISRPNLTFSTLTVSNMSPEDSSIYLCSVERGQGYTFGSGTRLTVV.

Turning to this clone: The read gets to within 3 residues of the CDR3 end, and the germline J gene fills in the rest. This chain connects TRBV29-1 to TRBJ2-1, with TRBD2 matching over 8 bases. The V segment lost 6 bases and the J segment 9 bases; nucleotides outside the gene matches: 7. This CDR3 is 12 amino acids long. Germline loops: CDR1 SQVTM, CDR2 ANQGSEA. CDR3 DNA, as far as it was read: TGCAGCGTGAATAGCGGGGTCGGTGAG. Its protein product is CSVNSGVGE. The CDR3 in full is CSVNSGVGEQFF.

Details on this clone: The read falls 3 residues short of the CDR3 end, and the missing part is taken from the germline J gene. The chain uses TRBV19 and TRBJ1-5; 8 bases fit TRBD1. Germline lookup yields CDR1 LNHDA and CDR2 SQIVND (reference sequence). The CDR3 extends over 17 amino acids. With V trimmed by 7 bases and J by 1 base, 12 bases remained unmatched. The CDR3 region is CASTAWGQALSNQPQHF. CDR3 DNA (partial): TGTGCCAGTACCGCGTGGGGACAGGCCTTAAGCAATCAGCCC.

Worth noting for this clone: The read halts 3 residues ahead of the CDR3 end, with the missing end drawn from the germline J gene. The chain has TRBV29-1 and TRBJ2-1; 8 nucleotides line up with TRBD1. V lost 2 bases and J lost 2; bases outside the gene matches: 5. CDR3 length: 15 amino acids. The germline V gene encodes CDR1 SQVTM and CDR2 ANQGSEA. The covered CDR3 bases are TGCAGCGTTGAATCAAGGGGACAGGCCTACAATGAG. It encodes CSVESRGQAYNE. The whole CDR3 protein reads CSVESRGQAYNEQFF.

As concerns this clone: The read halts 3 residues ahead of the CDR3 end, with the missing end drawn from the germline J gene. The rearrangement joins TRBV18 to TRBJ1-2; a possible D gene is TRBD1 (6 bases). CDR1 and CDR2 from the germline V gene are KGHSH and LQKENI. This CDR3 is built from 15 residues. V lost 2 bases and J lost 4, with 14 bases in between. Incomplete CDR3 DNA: TGTGCCAGCTCACCAACCCAGGGGTATATCTATGGC. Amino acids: CASSPTQGYIYG. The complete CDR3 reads CASSPTQGYIYGYTF.

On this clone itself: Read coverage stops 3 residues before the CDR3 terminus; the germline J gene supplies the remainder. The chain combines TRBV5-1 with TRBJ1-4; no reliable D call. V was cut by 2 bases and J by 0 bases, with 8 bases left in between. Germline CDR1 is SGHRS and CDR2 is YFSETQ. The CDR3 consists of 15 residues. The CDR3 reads CASSLMSATNEKLFF. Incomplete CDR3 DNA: TGCGCCAGCAGCTTAATGTCAGCAACTAATGAAAAA.

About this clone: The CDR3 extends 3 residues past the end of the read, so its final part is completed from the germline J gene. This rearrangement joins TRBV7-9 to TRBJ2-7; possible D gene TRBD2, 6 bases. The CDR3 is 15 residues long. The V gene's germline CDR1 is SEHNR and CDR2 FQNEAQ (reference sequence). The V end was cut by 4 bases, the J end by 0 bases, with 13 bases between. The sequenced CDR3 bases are TGTGCCAGCAGCTCAAACCGGGACTTCTCCTACGAG. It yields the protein CASSSNRDFSYE. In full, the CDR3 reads CASSSNRDFSYEQYF.

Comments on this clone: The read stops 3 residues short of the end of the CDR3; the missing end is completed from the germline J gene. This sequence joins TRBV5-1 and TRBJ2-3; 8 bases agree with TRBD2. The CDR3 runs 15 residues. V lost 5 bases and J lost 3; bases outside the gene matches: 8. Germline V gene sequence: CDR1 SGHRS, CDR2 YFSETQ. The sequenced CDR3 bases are TGCGCCAGCAGACCCAGCGGGAGTGGAACAGATACG. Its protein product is CASRPSGSGTDT. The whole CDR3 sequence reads CASRPSGSGTDTQYF.

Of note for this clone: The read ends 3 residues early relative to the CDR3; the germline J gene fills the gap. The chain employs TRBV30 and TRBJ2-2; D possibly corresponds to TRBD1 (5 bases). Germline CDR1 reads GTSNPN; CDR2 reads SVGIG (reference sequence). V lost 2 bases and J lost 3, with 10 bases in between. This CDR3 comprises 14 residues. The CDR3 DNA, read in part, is TGTGCCTGGAGTTACGACAGATACACCGGGGAG. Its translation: CAWSYDRYTGE. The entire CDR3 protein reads CAWSYDRYTGELFF.

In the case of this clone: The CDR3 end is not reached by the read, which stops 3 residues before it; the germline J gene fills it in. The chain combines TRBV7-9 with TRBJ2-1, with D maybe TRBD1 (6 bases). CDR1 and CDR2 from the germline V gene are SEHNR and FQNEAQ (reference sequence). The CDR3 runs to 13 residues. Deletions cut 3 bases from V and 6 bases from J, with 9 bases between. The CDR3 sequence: CASSFPGVNEQFF. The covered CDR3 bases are TGTGCCAGCAGCTTTCCAGGGGTCAATGAG.

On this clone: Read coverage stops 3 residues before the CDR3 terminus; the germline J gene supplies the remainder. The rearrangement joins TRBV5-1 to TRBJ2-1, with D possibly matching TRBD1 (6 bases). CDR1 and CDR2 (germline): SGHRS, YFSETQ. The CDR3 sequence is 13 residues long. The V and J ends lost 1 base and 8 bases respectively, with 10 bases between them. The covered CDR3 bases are TGCGCCAGCAGCTTGACAGGGATTGATGAG. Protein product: CASSLTGIDE. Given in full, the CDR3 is CASSLTGIDEQFF. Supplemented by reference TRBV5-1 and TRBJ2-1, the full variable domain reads KAGVTQTPRYLIKTRGQQVTLSCSPISGHRSVSWYQQTPGQGLQFLFEYFSETQRNKGNFPGRFSGRQFSNSRSEMNVSTLELGDSALYLCASSLTGIDEQFFGPGTRLTVL.

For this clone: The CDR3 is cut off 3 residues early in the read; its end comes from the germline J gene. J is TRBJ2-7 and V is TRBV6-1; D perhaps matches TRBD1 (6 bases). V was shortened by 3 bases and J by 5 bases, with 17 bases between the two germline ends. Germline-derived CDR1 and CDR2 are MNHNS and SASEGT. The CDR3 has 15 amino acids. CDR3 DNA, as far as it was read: TGTGCCAGCAGTGAGCTAGGGGGTTGGTCCCACGAG. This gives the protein CASSELGGWSHE. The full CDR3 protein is CASSELGGWSHEQYF.

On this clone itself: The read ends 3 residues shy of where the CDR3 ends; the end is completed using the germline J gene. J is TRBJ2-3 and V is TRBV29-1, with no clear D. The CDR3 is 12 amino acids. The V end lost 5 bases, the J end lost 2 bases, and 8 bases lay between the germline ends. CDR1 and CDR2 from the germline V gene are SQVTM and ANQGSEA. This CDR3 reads CSVYLSTDTQYF. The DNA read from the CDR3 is TGCAGCGTTTATTTATCCACAGATACG.

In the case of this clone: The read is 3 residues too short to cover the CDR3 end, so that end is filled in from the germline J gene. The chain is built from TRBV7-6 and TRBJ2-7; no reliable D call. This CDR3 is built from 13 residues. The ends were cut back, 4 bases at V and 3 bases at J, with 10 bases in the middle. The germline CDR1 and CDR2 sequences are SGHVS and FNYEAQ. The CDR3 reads CASSYGSHYEQYF. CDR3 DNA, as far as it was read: TGTGCCAGCAGCTACGGGTCGCACTACGAG.

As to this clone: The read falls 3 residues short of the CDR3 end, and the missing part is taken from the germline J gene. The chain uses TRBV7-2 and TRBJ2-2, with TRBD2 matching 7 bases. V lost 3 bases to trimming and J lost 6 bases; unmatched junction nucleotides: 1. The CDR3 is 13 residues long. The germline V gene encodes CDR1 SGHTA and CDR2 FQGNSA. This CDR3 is CASSLRESGELFF. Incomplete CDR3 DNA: TGTGCCAGCAGCTTGCGGGAGTCCGGGGAG.

Incomplete CDR3 DNA: TGTGCCATCAGTGAAAAAACAGGGGGGACCTCA. Its protein is CAISEKTGGTS. The CDR3 reads in full as CAISEKTGGTSAFF. J is TRBJ1-1 and V is TRBV10-3, with 8 nucleotides matching TRBD1. The CDR3 extends 3 residues past the end of the read, so its final part is completed from the germline J gene. Per the germline V gene, CDR1 is ENHRY and CDR2 is SYGVKD. CDR3 length: 14 amino acids.

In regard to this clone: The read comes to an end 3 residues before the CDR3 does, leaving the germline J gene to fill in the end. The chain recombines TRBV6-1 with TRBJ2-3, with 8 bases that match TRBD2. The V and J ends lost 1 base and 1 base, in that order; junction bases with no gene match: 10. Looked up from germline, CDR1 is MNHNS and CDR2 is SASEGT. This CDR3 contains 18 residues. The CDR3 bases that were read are TGTGCCAGCAGTGAAGTAATGGCGGGAGGAGTTGGCACAGATACG. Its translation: CASSEVMAGGVGTDT. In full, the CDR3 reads CASSEVMAGGVGTDTQYF.

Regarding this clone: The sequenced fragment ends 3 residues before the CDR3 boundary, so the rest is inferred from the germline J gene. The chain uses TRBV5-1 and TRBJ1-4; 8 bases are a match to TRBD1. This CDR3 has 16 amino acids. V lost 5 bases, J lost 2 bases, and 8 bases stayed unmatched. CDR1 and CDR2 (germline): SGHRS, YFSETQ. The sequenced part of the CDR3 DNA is TGCGCCAGCAGACCGGACAGGGACGTGACTAATGAAAAA. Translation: CASRPDRDVTNEK. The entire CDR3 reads CASRPDRDVTNEKLFF.

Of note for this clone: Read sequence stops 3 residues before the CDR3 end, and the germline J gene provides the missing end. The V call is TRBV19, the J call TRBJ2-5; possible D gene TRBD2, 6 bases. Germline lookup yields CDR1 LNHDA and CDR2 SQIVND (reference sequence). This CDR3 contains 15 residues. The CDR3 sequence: CAWDSSTVIQETQYF. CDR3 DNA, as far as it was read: TGTGCTTGGGACTCTTCAACCGTTATACAAGAGACC.

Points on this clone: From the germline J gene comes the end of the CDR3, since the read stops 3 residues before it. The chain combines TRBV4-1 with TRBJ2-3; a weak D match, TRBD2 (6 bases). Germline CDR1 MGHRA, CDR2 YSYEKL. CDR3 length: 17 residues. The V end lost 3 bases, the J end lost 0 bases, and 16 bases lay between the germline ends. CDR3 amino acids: CASSHSSSVPSTDTQYF. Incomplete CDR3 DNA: TGCGCCAGCAGCCACTCTTCTAGCGTGCCTAGCACAGATACG.

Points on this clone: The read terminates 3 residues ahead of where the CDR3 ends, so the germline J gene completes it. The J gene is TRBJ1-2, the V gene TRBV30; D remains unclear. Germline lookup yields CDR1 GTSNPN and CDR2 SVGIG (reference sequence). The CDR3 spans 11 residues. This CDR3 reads CAWRSGGGYTF. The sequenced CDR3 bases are TGTGCCTGGAGAAGTGGAGGGGGC.

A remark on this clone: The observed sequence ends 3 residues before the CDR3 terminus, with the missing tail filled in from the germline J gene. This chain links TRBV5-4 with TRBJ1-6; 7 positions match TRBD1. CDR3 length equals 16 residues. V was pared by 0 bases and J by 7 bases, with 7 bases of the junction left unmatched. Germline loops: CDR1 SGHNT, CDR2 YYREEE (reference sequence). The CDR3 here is CASSLEWGTANSPLHF. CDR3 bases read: TGTGCCAGCAGCTTGGAATGGGGGACAGCGAATTCACCC.

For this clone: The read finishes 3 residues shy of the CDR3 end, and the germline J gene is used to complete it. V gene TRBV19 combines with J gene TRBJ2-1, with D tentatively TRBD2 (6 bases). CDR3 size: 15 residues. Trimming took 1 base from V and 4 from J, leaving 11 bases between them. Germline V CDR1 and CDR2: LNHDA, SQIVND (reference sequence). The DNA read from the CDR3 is TGTGCCAGTAGTATAGGACTAGGAGGGTACAATGAG. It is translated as CASSIGLGGYNE. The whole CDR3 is CASSIGLGGYNEQFF. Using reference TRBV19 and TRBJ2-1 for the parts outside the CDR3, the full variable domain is DGGITQSPKYLFRKEGQNVTLSCEQNLNHDAMYWYRQDPGQGLRLIYYSQIVNDFQKGDIAEGYSVSREKKESFPLTVTSAQKNPTAFYLCASSIGLGGYNEQFFGPGTRLTVL.

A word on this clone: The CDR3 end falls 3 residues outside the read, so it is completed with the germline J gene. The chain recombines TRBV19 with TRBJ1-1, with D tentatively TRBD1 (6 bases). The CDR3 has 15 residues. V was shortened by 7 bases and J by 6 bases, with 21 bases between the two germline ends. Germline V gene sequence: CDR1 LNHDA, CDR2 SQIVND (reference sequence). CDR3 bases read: TGTGCCAGTACCCCTGGGTTCGGACAGACGGCTGAA. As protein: CASTPGFGQTAE. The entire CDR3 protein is CASTPGFGQTAEAFF.

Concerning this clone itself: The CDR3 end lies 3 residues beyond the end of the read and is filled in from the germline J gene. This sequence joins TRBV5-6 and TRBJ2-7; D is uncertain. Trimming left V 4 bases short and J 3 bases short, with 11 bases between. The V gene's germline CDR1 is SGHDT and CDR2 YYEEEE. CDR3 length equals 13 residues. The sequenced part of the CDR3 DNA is TGTGCCAGCAGCCTAGGTGGGTTCTACGAG. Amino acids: CASSLGGFYE. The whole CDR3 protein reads CASSLGGFYEQYF.